The 32 T cell receptor beta chains reported below all come from one sample, sequenced in a study of STAT5B mutations in CD4+ large granular lymphocyte leukemia (dated by TCRdb to between 2021 and 2024). Receptor libraries were prepared by the immunoSEQ multiplex PCR assay. In its TCRdb copy, this immuneACCESS table keeps in-frame sequences only and misses some clones. Where compared with another copy, unresolved V genes explain less than half of these, and the others have no known cause. Within this sample are tens of thousands of clones, with 65% to 75% of them counted one time only. More than 0.85% of the sample is in the top ten clones. The specimen sequenced was CD4+ T cells from blood buffy coats. The receptor source for this set is a human donor in good health.

Only a few counts were recorded for this clone. The V gene is TRBV30, the J gene TRBJ1-2; D unclear. CDR1 GTSNPN and CDR2 SVGIG come from the germline V gene (reference sequence). This CDR3 spans 15 amino acids. Trimming removed 0 bases at V and 4 bases at J, with 15 bases between. The CDR3 DNA is TGTGCCTGGAGTGTAGGCGGGTCGGCAGTCTATGGCTACACCTTC. Translation: CAWSVGGSAVYGYTF. The full variable domain, its missing parts supplied by reference TRBV30 and TRBJ1-2, is SQTIHQWPATLVQPVGSPLSLECTVEGTSNPNLYWYRQAAGRGLQLLFYSVGIGQISSEVPQNLSASRPQDRQFILSSKKLLLSDSGFYLCAWSVGGSAVYGYTFGSGTRLTVV.

The rearrangement links TRBV6-5 to TRBJ2-5; no reliable D call. The V gene lost 2 bases and the J gene lost 1 base, with 8 bases spanning the gap. This CDR3 has 14 amino acids. In germline, CDR1 is MNHEY, CDR2 SVGAGI. The DNA of the CDR3 is TGTGCCAGCAGTTACGAGACAAGCCAAGAGACCCAGTACTTC. This encodes CASSYETSQETQYF.

The chain employs TRBV7-2 and TRBJ2-5, with D uncertain. Trimming took off 4 bases at V and 2 bases at J, with 11 bases between the two ends. In germline, CDR1 is SGHTA, CDR2 FQGNSA. CDR3 length: 14 amino acids. CDR3 region: CASSWAATQETQYF. The DNA for the CDR3 is TGTGCCAGCAGCTGGGCGGCTACTCAAGAGACCCAGTACTTC.

V gene TRBV4-2 combines with J gene TRBJ2-1, with TRBD2 identical over 14 bases. Trimming at V came to 1 base and at J to 8 bases, leaving 7 bases not matched to a gene. The CDR3 consists of 17 residues. Germline-derived CDR1 and CDR2 are LGHNA and YNFKEQ. Here the CDR3 reads CASSQGLAGGLGYEQFF. CDR3 nucleotides: TGTGCCAGCAGCCAAGGACTAGCGGGAGGGTTGGGTTATGAGCAGTTCTTC.

The chain uses TRBV7-9 and TRBJ1-1; D gene uncertain. V lost 5 bases to trimming and J lost 11 bases, with 18 bases between them. This CDR3 spans 13 amino acids. Per the germline V gene, CDR1 is SEHNR and CDR2 is FQNEAQ (reference sequence). The CDR3 loop reads CASSLRAGESAFF. The DNA of the CDR3 is TGTGCCAGCAGCCTCCGGGCCGGGGAATCGGCTTTCTTT.

This clone was observed a single time. The chain joins TRBV6-6 to TRBJ2-2; D remains ambiguous. The germline gives CDR1 MNHNY, CDR2 SVGAGI (reference sequence). V lost 8 bases and J lost 1, with 14 bases in between. The CDR3 sequence is 15 residues long. This CDR3 reads CASASGRMNTGELFF. The CDR3 DNA sequence: TGTGCCAGCGCTTCCGGCCGGATGAACACCGGGGAGCTGTTTTTT.

A single count supports this clone. V usage is TRBV6-6 and J usage is TRBJ1-2; the match to TRBD1 covers 10 bases. The CDR3 runs 13 residues. V gave up 8 bases and J gave up 8 bases; unmatched junction bases: 8. Germline lookup yields CDR1 MNHNY and CDR2 SVGAGI (reference sequence). DNA for the CDR3: TGTGCCAGCGCGACAGGGGGCGCGAGGGGCTACACCTTC. It encodes CASATGGARGYTF.

This chain uses TRBV18 with TRBJ2-3; D gene uncertain. The CDR3 is 13 residues long. Germline CDR1 is KGHSH and CDR2 is LQKENI. V gave up 5 bases and J gave up 0 bases, with 6 bases separating them. The CDR3 DNA follows: TGTGCCAGCTCATCCGACAGCACAGATACGCAGTATTTT. This translates into CASSSDSTDTQYF.

This rearrangement joins TRBV19 to TRBJ1-3; 8 bases map to TRBD1. J gave up 4 bases and V 4 bases, and 12 bases lay outside the gene matches. Germline V lookup: CDR1 LNHDA, CDR2 SQIVND (reference sequence). The CDR3 is made up of 17 amino acids. CDR3 in DNA: TGTGCCAGTAGTAGATCCCCTCAGGGGGCTCCCGGAAACACCATATATTTT. Its translation: CASSRSPQGAPGNTIYF.

This clone occurred a few times. The rearrangement uses TRBV7-2 and TRBJ2-7; TRBD1 aligns across 8 bases. V was pared by 6 bases and J by 9 bases, with 13 bases of the junction left unmatched. Germline V CDR1 and CDR2: SGHTA, FQGNSA. The CDR3 spans 14 residues. DNA for the CDR3: TGTGCCAGCAGTAAGGGAGGCGCGGGACAGGCGCAGTACTTC. Its translation is CASSKGGAGQAQYF.

This clone was detected only a few times. V gene TRBV5-4 combines with J gene TRBJ1-1; TRBD1 might be the D (5 bases). Germline V CDR1 and CDR2: SGHNT, YYREEE (reference sequence). V was clipped by 0 bases and J by 6 bases, with 9 bases between them. CDR3 length equals 13 residues. The CDR3 DNA follows: TGTGCCAGCAGCTTGGAGGGGAGGGCTGAAGCTTTCTTT. Its protein product is CASSLEGRAEAFF.

The genes are TRBV27 and TRBJ1-2; 7 bases line up with TRBD1. Germline CDR1 reads MNHEY; CDR2 reads SMNVEV (reference sequence). The CDR3 totals 14 residues. V shed 6 bases and J 6 bases; nucleotides not matched to a gene: 10. In DNA, the CDR3 is TGTGCCAGCAGAATACCCGGGACAGCAAATGGCTACACCTTC. Protein: CASRIPGTANGYTF.

Only a few counts were recorded for this clone. The chain joins TRBV7-9 to TRBJ1-4; TRBD1 matches at 7 bases. The CDR3 totals 16 residues. Germline-derived CDR1 and CDR2 are SEHNR and FQNEAQ (reference sequence). The junction had 11 bases not matched to a gene; V was cut back by 2 bases and J by 8 bases. The CDR3 protein is CASSLTATGFLEKLFF. Written as DNA, the CDR3 is TGTGCCAGCAGCTTAACCGCGACAGGGTTCCTCGAAAAACTGTTTTTT.

The chain joins TRBV7-9 to TRBJ2-7; weak D call: TRBD1 (5 bases). CDR1 SEHNR and CDR2 FQNEAQ come from the germline V gene (reference sequence). V gave up 3 bases and J gave up 0 bases, with 9 bases separating them. The CDR3 spans 14 residues. Here the CDR3 DNA reads TGTGCCAGCAGCTTGAGACAGTCCTCCTACGAGCAGTACTTC. Translated: CASSLRQSSYEQYF.

The rearrangement uses TRBV6-1 and TRBJ1-6; 11 bases agree with TRBD1. V was clipped by 4 bases and J by 8 bases; unmatched bases: 4. The CDR3 runs to 15 residues. CDR1 and CDR2 (germline): MNHNS, SASEGT. CDR3 nucleotide sequence: TGTGCCAGCAGTGTGGACAGGGGGCTGGATTCACCCCTCCACTTT. Its translation is CASSVDRGLDSPLHF.

The chain couples TRBV18 to TRBJ2-5; TRBD1 is a possible D gene (6 bases). Germline V lookup: CDR1 KGHSH, CDR2 LQKENI. The length of the CDR3 is 14 residues. The ends were cut back, 3 bases at V and 5 bases at J, with 13 bases in the middle. In DNA, the CDR3 is TGTGCCAGCTCACCGACTACAGGGCGTGAGACCCAGTACTTC. Translation: CASSPTTGRETQYF.

The chain is built from TRBV19 and TRBJ2-7; 8 positions agree with TRBD2. Germline CDR1 is LNHDA and CDR2 is SQIVND (reference sequence). This CDR3 region has 14 residues. V shed 1 base and J 4 bases; nucleotides not matched to a gene: 3. Here the CDR3 reads CASSIAGGWYEQYF. The CDR3 nucleotides are TGTGCCAGTAGTATAGCGGGAGGGTGGTACGAGCAGTACTTC.

The chain links TRBV7-2 to TRBJ1-3, with D possibly matching TRBD1 (6 bases). This CDR3 spans 14 amino acids. Trimming shortened V by 5 bases and J by 4 bases, and 12 bases separated the two germline ends. CDR1 SGHTA and CDR2 FQGNSA come from the germline V gene. CDR3 DNA sequence: TGTGCCAGCAGCCCCGGACAGATAGGAAACACCATATATTTT. It translates to CASSPGQIGNTIYF. The full variable domain, its missing parts supplied by reference TRBV7-2 and TRBJ1-3, is GAGVSQSPSNKVTEKGKDVELRCDPISGHTALYWYRQSLGQGLEFLIYFQGNSAPDKSGLPSDRFSAERTGGSVSTLTIQRTQQEDSAVYLCASSPGQIGNTIYFGEGSWLTVV.

The chain carries TRBV9 and TRBJ1-6; D gene unclear. V was clipped by 2 bases and J by 10 bases, with 10 bases between them. This CDR3 spans 13 amino acids. Germline CDR1 is SGDLS and CDR2 is YYNGEE. CDR3 loop: CASSVSAWSPLHF. The DNA for the CDR3 is TGTGCCAGCAGCGTTAGTGCCTGGTCACCCCTCCACTTT.

This chain links TRBV18 with TRBJ1-2, with D unclear. This CDR3 has 13 amino acids. The V end lost 3 bases, the J end lost 8 bases, and 13 bases lay between the germline ends. Germline V lookup: CDR1 KGHSH, CDR2 LQKENI. The CDR3 nucleotides are TGTGCCAGCTCACCGGAACTCTCCAAGGGCTACACCTTC. Its translation is CASSPELSKGYTF.

The chain uses TRBV25-1 and TRBJ2-1; 8 bases line up with TRBD1. CDR3 length equals 15 residues. The V gene's germline CDR1 is MGHDK and CDR2 SYGVNS. The V gene end was trimmed by 8 bases and the J gene end by 3 bases; junction bases not matched to a gene: 9. Written as DNA, the CDR3 is TGTGCCAGCGGCCCCCGGGACAGGAGCTACAATGAGCAGTTCTTC. Protein: CASGPRDRSYNEQFF.

V gene TRBV18 combines with J gene TRBJ1-2; D unresolved. CDR1 and CDR2 (germline): KGHSH, LQKENI. V was trimmed by 3 bases and J by 2 bases, leaving 10 bases between them. The length of the CDR3 is 14 residues. The CDR3 nucleotides read TGTGCCAGCTCACCGAGCACAGCGAACTATGGCTACACCTTC. This gives the protein CASSPSTANYGYTF.

The V gene is TRBV28, the J gene TRBJ1-4, with TRBD1 matching 10 bases. Germline-derived CDR1 and CDR2 are MDHEN and SYDVKM. V was clipped by 5 bases and J by 7 bases; unmatched bases: 4. The CDR3 contains 14 residues. The CDR3, as DNA: TGTGCCAGCAGTCCGACAGGGGGCAGTGAAAAACTGTTTTTT. It yields the protein CASSPTGGSEKLFF. Full variable domain (outside the CDR3, taken from reference TRBV28 and TRBJ1-4): DVKVTQSSRYLVKRTGEKVFLECVQDMDHENMFWYRQDPGLGLRLIYFSYDVKMKEKGDIPEGYSVSREKKERFSLILESASTNQTSMYLCASSPTGGSEKLFFGSGTQLSVL.

This sequence joins TRBV25-1 and TRBJ1-2, with D unresolved. The germline gives CDR1 MGHDK, CDR2 SYGVNS. There are 16 residues in the CDR3. Trimming cost V 1 base and J 8 bases, with 20 bases left between them. CDR3 coding DNA: TGTGCCAGCAGTGAATCTAAGGGTCGTCCCTCGAGCGGCTACACCTTC. Encoded protein: CASSESKGRPSSGYTF.

The genes are TRBV7-2 and TRBJ1-5; 8 bases are a match to TRBD1. The trim removed 5 bases at V and 2 bases at J, leaving 8 bases unmatched. Per the germline V gene, CDR1 is SGHTA and CDR2 is FQGNSA. This CDR3 has 16 residues. This CDR3 is CASSPTGVIGNQPQHF. In nucleotides, the CDR3 is TGTGCCAGCAGCCCGACAGGGGTGATCGGCAATCAGCCCCAGCATTTT.

The V gene is TRBV7-6, the J gene TRBJ2-1, with no clear D. V was trimmed by 1 base and J by 9 bases, leaving 10 bases between them. This CDR3 has 13 amino acids. Germline CDR1 reads SGHVS; CDR2 reads FNYEAQ. CDR3 in amino acids: CASSLVERGEQFF. Written as DNA, the CDR3 is TGTGCCAGCAGCTTAGTTGAACGTGGTGAGCAGTTCTTC.

The chain joins TRBV9 to TRBJ2-1; possibly TRBD1 for D (6 bases). Germline CDR1 SGDLS, CDR2 YYNGEE. Between the trimmed V and J ends, which lost 3 bases and 4 bases, there was a span of 14 bases. The length of the CDR3 is 15 residues. CDR3 in amino acids: CASSAGTSIYNEQFF. CDR3 bases: TGTGCCAGCAGCGCCGGGACAAGCATTTACAATGAGCAGTTCTTC.

V usage is TRBV9 and J usage is TRBJ2-1, with D perhaps matching TRBD1 or TRBD2 (5 bases each). The CDR3 is 11 amino acids. The V end lost 7 bases, the J end lost 7 bases, and 9 bases lay between the germline ends. The germline V gene has CDR1 SGDLS and CDR2 YYNGEE. The CDR3 is CASGGQNEQFF. CDR3 nucleotides: TGTGCCAGCGGGGGTCAGAATGAGCAGTTCTTC. The complete variable domain, with remaining parts taken from reference TRBV9 and TRBJ2-1, reads DSGVTQTPKHLITATGQRVTLRCSPRSGDLSVYWYQQSLDQGLQFLIQYYNGEERAKGNILERFSAQQFPDLHSELNLSSLELGDSALYFCASGGQNEQFFGPGTRLTVL.

This chain connects TRBV29-1 to TRBJ2-3; no firm D call. Germline CDR1 SQVTM, CDR2 ANQGSEA. The CDR3 length is 12 residues. V was pared by 0 bases and J by 4 bases, with 5 bases between. Written as DNA, the CDR3 is TGCAGCGTTGAAGAGGGTTCAGATACGCAGTATTTT. Its translation is CSVEEGSDTQYF.

In this sample, this clone turned up once. The chain has TRBV7-2 and TRBJ1-3; D remains ambiguous. The germline CDR1 and CDR2 sequences are SGHTA and FQGNSA. The CDR3 runs 13 residues. Trimming removed 1 base from V and 2 bases from J, with 3 bases in between. The CDR3 reads CASSLGTGNTIYF. CDR3 bases: TGTGCCAGCAGCTTAGGGACTGGAAACACCATATATTTT.

The chain recombines TRBV4-3 with TRBJ2-4; D is unclear. The CDR3 sequence is 15 residues long. Looked up from germline, CDR1 is LGHNA and CDR2 is YSLEER. Between the trimmed V and J ends, which lost 3 bases and 2 bases, there was a span of 11 bases. The CDR3 spells CASSQGSATKNIQYF. In DNA, the CDR3 is TGCGCCAGCAGCCAGGGGTCGGCGACCAAAAACATTCAGTACTTC.

This chain uses TRBV7-2 with TRBJ1-1, with D perhaps TRBD1 (5 bases). Trimming left V 1 base short and J 5 bases short, with 11 bases between. CDR1 is SGHTA and CDR2 is FQGNSA in the germline V gene. This CDR3 is 14 amino acids long. CDR3 in amino acids: CASSLDPGRTEAFF. CDR3 in DNA: TGTGCCAGCAGCTTAGATCCAGGGAGGACTGAAGCTTTCTTT.